This T cell receptor beta chain was identified in a study of post-analysis software for immune sequencing data (dated by TCRdb to about 2015). Some background on the complete study: Recorded disease courses included relapsing-remitting, secondary progressive and progressive-relapsing multiple sclerosis, with some patients lacking subtype annotation. The multiple sclerosis patient repertoires were compared with ten to eleven previously published healthy control repertoires from donors aged roughly 6 to 25 years. A subset of samples was prepared in parallel using single-end sample barcoding, then pooled and co-amplified after Illumina adapter ligation.

The library was prepared using PCR. The reads were generated on an Illumina HiSeq 2500. Unique molecular identifiers were incorporated into TCR beta cDNA libraries to reduce PCR and sequencing biases. Every 1 to 10 million input T cells yielded 500,000 or so cDNA molecules, meaning each molecule approximated one T cell. The same protocol used for the earlier healthy control dataset was applied to prepare and sequence the patient libraries. Samples belonging to the same batch were prepared together, multiplexed and sequenced on a shared HiSeq lane. Concerning the study's data processing: Raw barcoded reads were processed with MIGEC, discarding single-read molecular identifier groups before consensus assembly and CDR3 extraction. VDJtools was used for post-analysis of the clonotype tables, and diversity was normalized by down-sampling every dataset to the size of the smallest sample. Repertoire overlap clustering matched CDR3 amino acid but not nucleotide sequences to correct batch-related cross-sample contamination. TCRdb passed the public sequencing reads through fastp at Q25 and MiXCR, retaining productive beta sequences. Each entry is one CDR3 protein sequence, shown with its most common DNA and genes. The V and J calls follow TCRdb's processing rather than the paper's. The sample profile shows approximately 440,000 distinct CDR3 sequences; around 40% of them were found once. The ten largest clonotypes hold about 12% of the sample.

The CDR3 numbers 16 residues from cysteine through phenylalanine. The kept DNA is CDR3 alone, 48 bases in frame from the first base. The germline V gene gives CDR1 as MGHRA and CDR2 as YSYEKL. V loses 0 bases, J loses 3 bases, and the germline ends lie 15 bases apart. Paper-wide results and their limitations: Roughly 5 TRBV segments, including TRBV5-6, TRBV5-1 and TRBV20-1, were significantly more frequent in patients than controls. Normalized Chao1 diversity was significantly lower in multiple sclerosis patients than controls, suggesting substantial peripheral T-cell clonal expansion. Direct clustering with F measure revealed strong co-clustering of samples prepared in the same batch, which led to a batch-effect correction. The multiple sclerosis patient group was slightly younger than the control group.

To demonstrate the VDJtools post-analysis software, the study profiled TCR beta repertoires from the peripheral blood of 13 young patients with multiple sclerosis. Multiple sclerosis patients were children and adolescents aged roughly 6 to 17 years. Comment on this clonotype: Its antigen is currently not known. There are no base qualities to consult, and no much larger clone falls within one base.

What was sequenced was blood. The clonotype originates from a girl aged 5-17 years with multiple sclerosis. The rearrangement combines TRBV4-1 with TRBJ2-7; no D gene is confidently identified. The CDR3 sequence is CASSQEGNFILYEQYF. The nucleotide sequence reads as follows: TGCGCCAGCAGCCAAGAGGGGAACTTTATTCTCTACGAGCAGTACTTC.